The 24 T cell receptor beta chains presented below share a single source sample, sequenced in a study of blood T cells in healthy people across ages. Primers used in a second PCR of about 7 to 12 cycles were a sample-barcoded 5' primer and a J-beta primer mix. TCRdb re-derived calls from the 5' RACE reads in MiXCR, one entry per CDR3 protein. The data contain about 1.4 million distinct CDR3 sequences, roughly 59% of them singletons. Sequencing used blood. These receptors came from a man between 18 and 29 years old in good health.

The chain links TRBV3-1 to TRBJ2-7, with TRBD1 identical over 7 bases. The J segment lost 7 bases and the V segment lost 11 bases, leaving 20 bases of the junction unmatched. The CDR3 totals 15 residues. Germline V gives CDR1 LGHDT, CDR2 YNNKEL (reference sequence). The CDR3 sequence is CAARGGGLGHNEQYF. The CDR3 nucleotides are TGTGCCGCGAGAGGGGGCGGCCTGGGTCACAATGAGCAGTACTTC.

This clonotype was counted once. The chain employs TRBV6-6 and TRBJ2-1; TRBD2 matches at 10 bases. Germline CDR1 MNHNY, CDR2 SVGAGI (reference sequence). J lost 8 bases, V lost 5 bases, and 12 bases had no gene match. This CDR3 contains 16 residues. CDR3 sequence: CASSTGISGRMDEQFF. CDR3 sequence (DNA): TGTGCCAGCAGTACAGGGATTAGCGGGAGGATGGATGAGCAGTTCTTC.

The table lists this clonotype with a few counts. V gene TRBV29-1 combines with J gene TRBJ1-4, with 9 bases matching TRBD1. Germline V CDR1 and CDR2: SQVTM, ANQGSEA. Trimming at V came to 7 bases and at J to 5 bases, leaving 5 bases not matched to a gene. CDR3 length equals 13 residues. CDR3 in amino acids: CSGVGQGNEKLFF. The CDR3 bases are TGCAGCGGGGTAGGACAGGGGAATGAAAAACTGTTTTTT. Looking up the rest from reference TRBV29-1 and TRBJ1-4 gives the full variable domain: SAVISQKPSRDICQRGTSLTIQCQVDSQVTMMFWYRQQPGQSLTLIATANQGSEATYESGFVIDKFPISRPNLTFSTLTVSNMSPEDSSIYLCSGVGQGNEKLFFGSGTQLSVL.

Note on this clonotype: A junction end diverges from the germline sequence, so it may reflect a read error. The chain employs TRBV6-5 and TRBJ1-6; 7 bases match TRBD1. CDR1 is MNHEY, CDR2 SVGAGI, per germline. CDR3 size: 15 residues. CDR3 nucleotide sequence: TGTGCCAGCAGGCCCGACAGGGCATATAATTCACCCCCCCACTTT. Protein sequence: CASRPDRAYNSPPHF.

In this sample, this clonotype turned up a few times. This rearrangement joins TRBV27 to TRBJ2-5, with D tentatively TRBD1 or TRBD2 (5 bases each). The CDR3 sequence is 18 residues long. Between the trimmed V and J ends, which lost 6 bases and 0 bases, there was a span of 23 bases. In germline, CDR1 is MNHEY, CDR2 SMNVEV (reference sequence). This chain's CDR3 is CASSLRAGRVPYQETQYF. The CDR3 bases are TGTGCCAGCAGCCTCAGGGCGGGTAGGGTGCCTTACCAAGAGACCCAGTACTTC.

The chain uses TRBV12-3 or TRBV12-4 and TRBJ2-7; 7 nucleotides agree with TRBD2. The CDR3 is made up of 13 amino acids. V shed 5 bases and J 6 bases; nucleotides not matched to a gene: 7. The CDR3 coding sequence is TGTGCCAGCAGTCAACGACTAGCTTTCGAGCAGTACTTC. Its protein is CASSQRLAFEQYF.

Turning to this clonotype: It may be a read error: a sequence one base away is much more abundant. CDR3 residues: CASSQDPSGSSYNEQFF. Written as DNA, the CDR3 is TGCGCCAGCAGCCAAGATCCCTCAGGGAGCTCCTACAATGAGCAGTTCTTC. J is TRBJ2-1 and V is TRBV4-3, with D possibly called TRBD1 or TRBD2 (5 bases each). Trimming cost V 0 bases and J 0 bases, with 12 bases left between them. Germline values: CDR1 LGHNA, CDR2 YSLEER. The CDR3 has 17 residues.

V and J are TRBV19 and TRBJ2-7; possible D gene TRBD2, 6 bases. Looked up from germline, CDR1 is LNHDA and CDR2 is SQIVND (reference sequence). Trimming took off 3 bases at V and 5 bases at J, with 11 bases between the two ends. The CDR3 covers 13 residues. The CDR3 sequence: CASSMEGGDEQYF. The DNA of the CDR3 is TGTGCCAGTAGTATGGAGGGTGGCGACGAGCAGTACTTC.

V gene TRBV27 combines with J gene TRBJ2-3, with D tentatively TRBD1 (6 bases). This CDR3 comprises 14 residues. Germline V lookup: CDR1 MNHEY, CDR2 SMNVEV (reference sequence). Trimming took off 7 bases at V and 1 base at J, with 12 bases between the two ends. CDR3 DNA sequence: TGTGCCAGCAAGTGGGCAGGGGGCACAGATACGCAGTATTTT. Its translation: CASKWAGGTDTQYF.

This chain connects TRBV5-4 to TRBJ2-7; 10 bases map to TRBD1. The length of the CDR3 is 16 residues. Germline V gene lookup returns CDR1 SGHNT and CDR2 YYREEE (reference sequence). Losses at the gene ends were 4 bases for V and 2 bases for J; bases not matched to a gene: 9. The CDR3 nucleotides are TGTGCCAGCAGCCCTCAGACAGGGGGCGAGACCTACGAGCAGTACTTC. Its translation is CASSPQTGGETYEQYF. Full variable domain (outside the CDR3, taken from reference TRBV5-4 and TRBJ2-7): ETGVTQSPTHLIKTRGQQVTLRCSSQSGHNTVSWYQQALGQGPQFIFQYYREEENGRGNFPPRFSGLQFPNYSSELNVNALELDDSALYLCASSPQTGGETYEQYFGPGTRLTVT.

This clonotype was observed once. The rearrangement links TRBV3-1 to TRBJ2-7; 7 positions match TRBD2. V lost 4 bases to trimming and J lost 0 bases; unmatched junction nucleotides: 6. The length of the CDR3 is 15 residues. Germline V CDR1 and CDR2: LGHDT, YNNKEL (reference sequence). CDR3 protein: CASSRQAGTSYEQYF. CDR3 DNA sequence: TGTGCCAGCAGCCGTCAAGCGGGGACCTCCTACGAGCAGTACTTC.

The V gene is TRBV15, the J gene TRBJ2-7; 9 positions match TRBD1. The DNA end is a closer match to TRBJ2-5, so the J assignment may be wrong. This CDR3 is 17 amino acids long. CDR1 and CDR2 from the germline V gene are LNHNV and YYDKDF (reference sequence). The DNA of the CDR3 is TGTGCCACCAGCAGAGCCATACAGGGGGCTCAGAAAGAGACCCAGTACTTC. Translation gives CATSRAIQGAQKETQYF.

This clonotype appeared a single time. V is TRBV4-3 and J is TRBJ2-1; 7 nucleotides match TRBD1. This CDR3 contains 16 residues. Germline CDR1 reads LGHNA; CDR2 reads YSLEER. With V trimmed by 3 bases and J by 3 bases, 8 bases remained unmatched. CDR3 coding DNA: TGCGCCAGCAGCCAGGGACCGGGGACAGTCTACAATGAGCAGTTCTTC. As protein: CASSQGPGTVYNEQFF.

In regard to this clonotype: Mismatch with germline at one junction end may stem from a read error. The J gene is TRBJ2-3, the V gene TRBV3-1, with no clear D. The CDR3 runs to 17 residues. The germline V gene encodes CDR1 LGHDT and CDR2 YNNKEL (reference sequence). CDR3 in DNA: TGTGTCAGCAGCCAAGATGATCGGGTACCTAGCACAGATACGCAGTATTTT. Amino acids: CVSSQDDRVPSTDTQYF.

The chain employs TRBV29-1 and TRBJ1-4, with 9 bases identical to TRBD1. Germline loops: CDR1 SQVTM, CDR2 ANQGSEA. This CDR3 has 13 residues. V lost 4 bases to trimming and J lost 7 bases; unmatched junction nucleotides: 4. The CDR3 coding sequence is TGCAGCGTTGCGTACAGGGGGCTTGAAAAACTGTTTTTT. Its translation is CSVAYRGLEKLFF.

The chain joins TRBV6-4 to TRBJ2-5; 7 nucleotides align to TRBD2. Germline assignment: CDR1 MRHNA and CDR2 SNTAGT. The CDR3 has 15 residues. Trimming at V came to 3 bases and at J to 11 bases, leaving 15 bases not matched to a gene. The CDR3 DNA reads TGTGCCAGCAGTGAAGGCCCAGCGGGAATCAATGAGCAGTACTTC. Amino acid sequence: CASSEGPAGINEQYF.

The rearrangement joins TRBV25-1 to TRBJ2-2, with no clear D. V lost 1 base, J lost 1 base, and 10 bases lay in between. Germline values: CDR1 MGHDK, CDR2 SYGVNS. The CDR3 has 16 amino acids. The CDR3 DNA follows: TGTGCCAGCAGTGAATCGACGACAAGGAACACCGGGGAGCTGTTTTTT. This codes for CASSESTTRNTGELFF.

The chain links TRBV5-1 to TRBJ1-1; TRBD1 matches at 9 bases. V dropped 0 bases and J dropped 5; count of bases not matched to a gene: 8. The CDR3 runs 16 residues. Germline V gene lookup returns CDR1 SGHRS and CDR2 YFSETQ. The CDR3 nucleotides are TGCGCCAGCAGCTTGGATCACAGGGGGCGAGGAACTGAAGCTTTCTTT. Its protein product is CASSLDHRGRGTEAFF.

Points on this clonotype: A junction boundary mismatches the germline segment, possibly from a read error. The chain links TRBV3-1 to TRBJ2-4, with D perhaps matching TRBD1 (6 bases). CDR3 length: 19 amino acids. Germline V gene data show CDR1 as LGHDT and CDR2 as YNNKEL (reference sequence). CDR3 amino acids: CAGSQRIRTDPVPRDIQYF. The CDR3 DNA sequence: TGTGCCGGCAGCCAAAGGATCCGGACAGACCCCGTGCCCAGGGACATTCAGTACTTC.

This clonotype turned up a few times. The rearrangement joins TRBV29-1 to TRBJ2-1, with 12 bases matching TRBD2. In germline, CDR1 is SQVTM, CDR2 ANQGSEA. CDR3 length: 13 residues. The trim removed 4 bases at V and 9 bases at J, leaving 4 bases unmatched. CDR3 DNA: TGCAGCGTTGGGACTAGCGGGGTGGTTGAGCAGTTCTTC. Residues: CSVGTSGVVEQFF.

This chain connects TRBV7-9 to TRBJ2-1, with 8 bases identical to TRBD1. Losses at the gene ends were 7 bases for V and 6 bases for J; bases not matched to a gene: 14. This CDR3 region has 16 residues. Germline V CDR1 and CDR2: SEHNR, FQNEAQ (reference sequence). CDR3 DNA sequence: TGTGCCAGCATGACGAGGGGACAGGAGAAAATCAATGAGCAGTTCTTC. Residues: CASMTRGQEKINEQFF. Full variable domain (remainder filled in from reference TRBV7-9 and TRBJ2-1): DTGVSQNPRHKITKRGQNVTFRCDPISEHNRLYWYRQTLGQGPEFLTYFQNEAQLEKSRLLSDRFSAERPKGSFSTLEIQRTEQGDSAMYLCASMTRGQEKINEQFFGPGTRLTVL.

The chain combines TRBV2 with TRBJ1-2, with D hard to call. The CDR3 is made up of 13 amino acids. Trimming took off 10 bases at V and 4 bases at J, with 16 bases between the two ends. Germline lookup yields CDR1 SNHLY and CDR2 FYNNEI. This chain's CDR3 is CATRKESGYGYTF. The DNA of the CDR3 is TGTGCCACCCGCAAGGAGTCAGGCTATGGCTACACCTTC.

J is TRBJ2-5 and V is TRBV29-1; 14 positions agree with TRBD2. The junction had 8 bases not matched to a gene; V was cut back by 3 bases and J by 5 bases. This CDR3 contains 16 residues. CDR1 SQVTM and CDR2 ANQGSEA come from the germline V gene. The CDR3 here is CSVDLRLAGGPETQYF. DNA of the CDR3: TGCAGCGTTGACCTTAGACTAGCGGGGGGGCCGGAGACCCAGTACTTC. The entire variable domain, with the rest obtained from reference TRBV29-1 and TRBJ2-5, is as follows: SAVISQKPSRDICQRGTSLTIQCQVDSQVTMMFWYRQQPGQSLTLIATANQGSEATYESGFVIDKFPISRPNLTFSTLTVSNMSPEDSSIYLCSVDLRLAGGPETQYFGPGTRLLVL.

This chain uses TRBV9 with TRBJ2-1, with TRBD2 matching 14 bases. CDR1 is SGDLS, CDR2 YYNGEE, per germline. This CDR3 has 19 residues. The V segment lost 0 bases and the J segment 15 bases; nucleotides outside the gene matches: 20. CDR3 region: CASSVEAGGLAGAIWKLFF. The CDR3 nucleotides read TGTGCCAGCAGCGTAGAAGCGGGGGGACTAGCGGGAGCGATTTGGAAGTTGTTCTTC.